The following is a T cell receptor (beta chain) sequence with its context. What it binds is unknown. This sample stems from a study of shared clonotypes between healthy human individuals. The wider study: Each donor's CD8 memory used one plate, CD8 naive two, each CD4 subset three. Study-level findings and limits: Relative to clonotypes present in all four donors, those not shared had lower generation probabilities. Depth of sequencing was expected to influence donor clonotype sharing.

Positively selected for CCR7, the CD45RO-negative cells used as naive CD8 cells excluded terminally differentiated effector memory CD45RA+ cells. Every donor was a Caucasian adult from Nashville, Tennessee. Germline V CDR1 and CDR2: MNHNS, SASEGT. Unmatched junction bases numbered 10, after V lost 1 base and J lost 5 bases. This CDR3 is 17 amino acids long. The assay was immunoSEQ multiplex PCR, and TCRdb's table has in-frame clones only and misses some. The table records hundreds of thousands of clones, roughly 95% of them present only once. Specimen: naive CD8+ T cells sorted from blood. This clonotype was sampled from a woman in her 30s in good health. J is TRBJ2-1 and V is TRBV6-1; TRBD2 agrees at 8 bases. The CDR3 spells CASSEVSVAGFNNEQFF. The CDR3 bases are TGTGCCAGCAGTGAAGTTTCGGTAGCGGGATTTAACAATGAGCAGTTCTTC.